Listed below are T cell receptor beta chains from one sample, sequenced in a study of shared clonotypes between healthy human individuals. Data came from immunoSEQ multiplex PCR; TCRdb stores just in-frame clones and leaves some out. Here the sample spans roughly 2 million clones, approximately 96% being singletons. Sequencing was performed on naive CD4+ T cells sorted from blood. Every receptor here comes from a man aged 18-30 years in good health. Both conserved end residues are part of each CDR3. A D gene is named only where the DNA matches it firmly. Expanded clones are given a class, and other clones once, few, many or no size at all.

TRBD1	TRBV30	TRBJ1-6	-	17	TGTGCCTGGAGGGGCCGGGACAGGAGCTCCTATAATTCACCCCTCCACTTT	CAWRGRDRSSYNSPLHF
-	TRBV19	TRBJ1-1	once	13	TGTGCCAGTAGTATAGGCAGGGTCGCTGAAGCTTTCTTT	CASSIGRVAEAFF
-	TRBV6-1	TRBJ2-2	-	13	TGTGCCAGCAGTGACAGGGCGGCCGGGGAGCTGTTTTTT	CASSDRAAGELFF
TRBD2	TRBV10-3	TRBJ2-1	-	15	TGTGCCACCCAACCCGTTCGGGGGGGAAACAATGAGCAGTTCTTC	CATQPVRGGNNEQFF
TRBD2	TRBV29-1	TRBJ2-2	-	19	TGCAGCGCAATAGAGGTCCCGGGACTAGCGGGGGGGCATACCGGGGAGCTGTTTTTT	CSAIEVPGLAGGHTGELFF
-	TRBV9	TRBJ2-7	-	14	TGTGCCAGCAGCGTTTCCTGGGGGGGCGGCGAGCAGTACTTC	CASSVSWGGGEQYF
-	TRBV2	TRBJ2-5	-	11	TGTGCCAGCGGGGTTTGGGAGACCCAGTACTTC	CASGVWETQYF
-	TRBV7-9	TRBJ1-1	-	14	TGTGCCAGCAGCTTAGCTTCGGGGGGGACTGAAGCTTTCTTT	CASSLASGGTEAFF
TRBD1	TRBV7-9	TRBJ2-7	-	14	TGTGCCAGCCATGCTGGGCAGGGGGCTTACGAGCAGTACTTC	CASHAGQGAYEQYF
-	TRBV7-9	TRBJ2-7	-	16	TGTGCCAGCAGCTTAGTGGGGGGCATCTCTCCTAGCGAGCAGTACTTC	CASSLVGGISPSEQYF
-	TRBV20-1	TRBJ2-5	-	11	TGCAGTGCTACCCCAGCGGAGACCCAGTACTTC	CSATPAETQYF
TRBD2	TRBV30	TRBJ2-1	-	13	TGTGCCTGGAGGAGCGGGGGCTACAATGAGCAGTTCTTC	CAWRSGGYNEQFF
-	TRBV6-5	TRBJ1-6	-	14	TGTGCCAGCAGTTACTTAGGAGGAGATTCACCCCTCCACTTT	CASSYLGGDSPLHF
TRBD1	TRBV5-4	TRBJ2-7	-	15	TGTGCCAGCAGCTTGGGACAGGGGATCCCCTACGAGCAGTACTTC	CASSLGQGIPYEQYF
-	TRBV30	TRBJ1-1	few	12	TGTGCCTGGGGGACGGTGAACACTGAAGCTTTCTTT	CAWGTVNTEAFF
-	TRBV9	TRBJ1-6	-	14	TGTGCCAGCAGCTACATAGCGGATAATTCACCCCTCCACTTT	CASSYIADNSPLHF
-	TRBV27	TRBJ1-1	-	14	TGTGCCAGCAGTTATGAGGGGTTGAGAACTGAAGCTTTCTTT	CASSYEGLRTEAFF
TRBD2	TRBV19	TRBJ2-1	-	15	TGTGCCAGTAGTGCGACTAGCGGCTCCTACAATGAGCAGTTCTTC	CASSATSGSYNEQFF
-	TRBV5-6	TRBJ1-6	-	16	TGTGCCAGCAGCTTGGAGGACAAAAGTGTGGGTTCACCCCTCCACTTT	CASSLEDKSVGSPLHF
-	TRBV9	TRBJ1-3	-	14	TGTGCCAGCAGCGTACTGGGTAATGGAAACACCATATATTTT	CASSVLGNGNTIYF
-	TRBV10-3	TRBJ2-1	-	12	TGTGCCATCGGGCAGGACTACAATGAGCAGTTCTTC	CAIGQDYNEQFF
-	TRBV6-5	TRBJ2-7	-	13	TGTGCCAGCGGGTGGGGGGTCATTTACGAGCAGTACTTC	CASGWGVIYEQYF
-	TRBV19	TRBJ2-7	-	15	TGTGCCAGTAGTATTCGACAGCCTTGCGTTTACGAGCAGTACTTC	CASSIRQPCVYEQYF